The source of this T cell receptor beta chain is a study of blood T cells in healthy people across ages. A second PCR of 7 to 11 cycles used a sample-barcoded 5' primer and a J-beta primer mix. TCRdb used MiXCR to reprocess the 5' RACE reads, holding one entry per CDR3 protein. The table lists hundreds of thousands of distinct CDR3 sequences, roughly 31% of them singletons. This clonotype occurred many times. Total RNA extracted from each sample amounted to at least 5 micrograms. The V gene end was trimmed by 8 bases and the J gene end by 8 bases; junction bases not matched to a gene: 12. The CDR3 loop spans 14 amino acids. The V gene's germline CDR1 is MDHEN and CDR2 SYDVKM.

Sequences were obtained from blood. This sequence was found in a woman aged 80 or over in good health. The V and J genes are TRBV28 and TRBJ1-2, with 9 nucleotides matching TRBD1. CDR3 region: CASSQTGGTRGYTF. The CDR3 DNA follows: TGTGCCAGCTCACAAACAGGGGGCACTCGAGGCTACACCTTC.